Sequencing of this TCR beta chain was carried out in a study of glioma-infiltrating T cells. In its sample, this clonotype was seen many times. The iRepertoire nested amplicon-rescue multiplex PCR amplified TCR alpha and beta CDR3s from RNA. For one-step reverse transcription and amplification, about 90-450 ng of tissue mRNA or PBMC total RNA was used. One entry per CDR3 protein results from TCRdb running MiXCR on the multiplex PCR reads. The table includes fewer than 200,000 distinct CDR3 sequences, about 31% detected once. The ends lost 3 bases at V and 7 bases at J; junction bases unmatched: 10. The CDR3 length is 16 residues. Germline loops: CDR1 KGHSH, CDR2 LQKENI.

The chain recombines TRBV18 with TRBJ2-1; TRBD2 matches at 9 bases. The sequence was collected from a human donor with low-grade glioma or glioblastoma, undergoing nonglioma brain surgery, or in good health (not recorded which). Material: glioma tissue, nonneoplastic brain tissue, or PBMCs (not recorded which). The DNA of the CDR3 is TGTGCCAGCTCACCTCCCGGGACTAGCACGGGTAATGAGCAGTTCTTC. This translates into CASSPPGTSTGNEQFF.